Below are 29 T cell receptor beta chains sequenced from a single sample in a study of T cells expressing NK-cell markers. TCRdb re-called the 5' RACE reads, yielding one record per CDR3 amino acid sequence without DNA. The sample includes 200,000 to 300,000 distinct CDR3 sequences. The specimen was blood T cells: a sorted CD56 or NKG2C T cell subset, CD4+ or CD8+ T cells, or bulk PBMC T cells (not recorded which). The receptors derive from a man aged 18-30 years in good health.

V is TRBV4-2 and J is TRBJ2-1. CDR3 length equals 16 residues. CDR1 and CDR2 (germline): LGHNA, YNFKEQ. This CDR3 is CASSQDAGRADNEQFF.

This chain uses TRBV6-5 with TRBJ2-3; as DNA is missing, the TRBD2 call by TCRdb cannot be tested. Germline loops: CDR1 MNHEY, CDR2 SVGAGI. CDR3 length: 12 amino acids. CDR3 sequence reads: CASSFSGGTQYF.

V and J are TRBV3-1 and TRBJ1-4; the D call of TRBD1 rests on TCRdb alone, since no DNA is present to check it. Germline loops: CDR1 LGHDT, CDR2 YNNKEL (reference sequence). This CDR3 region has 16 residues. CDR3 protein: CASSQEGRTAFEKLFF.

The V call is TRBV20-1, the J call TRBJ2-1. Germline CDR1 reads DFQATT; CDR2 reads SNEGSKA (reference sequence). There are 14 residues in the CDR3. The CDR3 reads CSARTRGSYNEQFF.

The rearrangement joins TRBV10-3 to TRBJ2-2; the D call of TRBD2 rests on TCRdb alone, since no DNA is present to check it. The CDR3 has 15 amino acids. Germline V gives CDR1 ENHRY, CDR2 SYGVKD. This CDR3 reads CAIRASGTNTGELFF.

The chain has TRBV6-4 and TRBJ2-3; the TCRdb call, TRBD2, lacks DNA for checking. This CDR3 is 14 amino acids long. The germline V gene has CDR1 MRHNA and CDR2 SNTAGT. This CDR3 reads CASSDRRASDTQYF.

The rearrangement links TRBV28 to TRBJ2-2; checking the TCRdb D call of TRBD1 is not possible without DNA. From germline, CDR1 is MDHEN and CDR2 SYDVKM. The CDR3 contains 14 residues. CDR3 sequence: CASGGTAYTGELFF.

The gene calls are TRBV7-3 and TRBJ1-6; the D gene TCRdb calls, TRBD1, cannot be checked with no DNA. Germline V gene lookup returns CDR1 SGHTA and CDR2 FQGTGA. The CDR3 contains 15 residues. The CDR3 here is CASSLDRAGNSPLHF.

The chain uses TRBV4-3 and TRBJ2-1; the D gene TCRdb calls, TRBD2, cannot be checked with no DNA. Germline lookup yields CDR1 LGHNA and CDR2 YSLEER. This CDR3 is built from 14 residues. The chain's CDR3 is CASSQDGLRNEQFF.

The chain carries TRBV28 and TRBJ1-2. CDR1 and CDR2 from the germline V gene are MDHEN and SYDVKM. This CDR3 region has 15 residues. CDR3 sequence: CASATIGGASYGYTF.

The chain employs TRBV20-1 and TRBJ1-5; with no DNA, the TCRdb D assignment of TRBD1 cannot be verified. Germline V gene sequence: CDR1 DFQATT, CDR2 SNEGSKA (reference sequence). The CDR3 extends over 13 amino acids. This CDR3 reads CSVNRGLNQPQHF.

This chain joins TRBV29-1 and TRBJ2-5; TCRdb's D gene call, TRBD1, goes unchecked for lack of DNA. Germline V gene sequence: CDR1 SQVTM, CDR2 ANQGSEA. The CDR3 runs to 13 residues. CDR3: CSVEGQRQETQYF. The full variable domain, in which reference TRBV29-1 and TRBJ2-5 provide the parts outside the CDR3, is SAVISQKPSRDICQRGTSLTIQCQVDSQVTMMFWYRQQPGQSLTLIATANQGSEATYESGFVIDKFPISRPNLTFSTLTVSNMSPEDSSIYLCSVEGQRQETQYFGPGTRLLVL.

The chain uses TRBV4-3 and TRBJ2-5; without DNA, the TCRdb call of TRBD1 cannot be checked. This CDR3 has 15 amino acids. Germline V gene lookup returns CDR1 LGHNA and CDR2 YSLEER. CDR3 residues: CASSQETGGAETQYF.

The gene calls are TRBV29-1 and TRBJ2-1; lacking DNA, the TRBD2 call made by TCRdb goes unchecked. The CDR3 spans 14 residues. Germline V lookup: CDR1 SQVTM, CDR2 ANQGSEA. The CDR3 sequence: CSVALAGAGNEQFF.

This chain joins TRBV20-1 and TRBJ2-1. This CDR3 is built from 16 residues. Per the germline V gene, CDR1 is DFQATT and CDR2 is SNEGSKA (reference sequence). The chain's CDR3 is CSARDLAGGPRNEQFF.

The chain has TRBV4-3 and TRBJ2-1; the D call from TCRdb, TRBD2, cannot be confirmed without DNA. Germline assignment: CDR1 LGHNA and CDR2 YSLEER. The CDR3 covers 17 residues. The CDR3: CASSQEIAGPGFNEQFF.

The chain has TRBV12-3 or TRBV12-4 and TRBJ1-4. The CDR3 loop spans 14 amino acids. The CDR3 here is CASTLRGGNEKLFF.

V usage is TRBV7-2 and J usage is TRBJ2-5; the TRBD2 assignment by TCRdb is unverifiable without DNA. CDR1 SGHTA and CDR2 FQGNSA come from the germline V gene. The CDR3 is 16 residues long. CDR3 amino acids: CASTRLAATIGETQYF. The variable domain in full, completed from reference TRBV7-2 and TRBJ2-5, reads GAGVSQSPSNKVTEKGKDVELRCDPISGHTALYWYRQSLGQGLEFLIYFQGNSAPDKSGLPSDRFSAERTGGSVSTLTIQRTQQEDSAVYLCASTRLAATIGETQYFGPGTRLLVL.

The V call is TRBV4-3, the J call TRBJ2-2; TCRdb proposes TRBD2, but this gene call is untestable without DNA. CDR3 size: 16 residues. Germline CDR1 reads LGHNA; CDR2 reads YSLEER. CDR3 region: CASSQGLAGNTGELFF.

The V gene is TRBV12-3 or TRBV12-4, the J gene TRBJ2-3. The CDR3 has 14 amino acids. The CDR3 spells CASRLAGVPDTQYF.

The chain joins TRBV20-1 to TRBJ2-1. The CDR3 runs 11 residues. The V gene's germline CDR1 is DFQATT and CDR2 SNEGSKA (reference sequence). CDR3 protein: CSARDLNFQVF.

The chain carries TRBV20-1 and TRBJ2-5; TCRdb's D gene call, TRBD2, goes unchecked for lack of DNA. This CDR3 is built from 13 residues. Germline V gene sequence: CDR1 DFQATT, CDR2 SNEGSKA (reference sequence). The CDR3 loop is CSAGLAGLETQYF.

This chain joins TRBV24-1 and TRBJ2-1; the D gene TCRdb calls, TRBD1, cannot be checked with no DNA. This CDR3 has 14 residues. Germline-derived CDR1 and CDR2 are KGHDR and SFDVKD. The CDR3 protein is CATSDPGRDNEQFF.

CDR3 in amino acids: CASSVTGPQGGVLIPVDGYTF. The V and J genes are TRBV6-1 and TRBJ1-2; TCRdb gives TRBD1 as the D gene, but with no DNA this cannot be confirmed. The CDR3 runs to 21 residues. CDR1 and CDR2 (germline): MNHNS, SASEGT.

The chain recombines TRBV20-1 with TRBJ2-2; absent DNA, TCRdb's TRBD2 call cannot be checked. The CDR3 is 15 residues long. The germline CDR1 and CDR2 sequences are DFQATT and SNEGSKA (reference sequence). The CDR3 loop is CSARPWARPSGELFF.

V usage is TRBV5-5 and J usage is TRBJ1-4. This CDR3 comprises 15 residues. Germline CDR1 is SGHKS and CDR2 is YYEKEE (reference sequence). CDR3 region: CASSLSTSNREKLFF.

CDR3 region: CASSRALQGIGEQYF. V gene TRBV3-1 combines with J gene TRBJ2-7; TCRdb designates TRBD2, a call that cannot be tested without DNA. Germline assignment: CDR1 LGHDT and CDR2 YNNKEL (reference sequence). The CDR3 covers 15 residues.

V and J are TRBV14 and TRBJ2-3; there is no DNA to check the TCRdb D call of TRBD1. Germline V CDR1 and CDR2: SGHDN, FVKESK. This CDR3 has 13 amino acids. CDR3: CASNPGSTDTQYF.

The V gene is TRBV7-8, the J gene TRBJ1-1. This CDR3 region has 16 residues. Germline loops: CDR1 SGHVS, CDR2 FQNEAQ. CDR3: CASSFNERHPNTEAFF.